The 16 T cell receptor beta chains presented below share a single source sample, sequenced in a study of beta chain features in type 1 diabetes. The sequenced template was cDNA made from the entire isolated RNA. The repertoire was sequenced with immunoSEQ multiplex PCR; TCRdb's copy has only in-frame clones and lacks some. The sample lists 250,000 to 350,000 clones, more than 9.5% occurring once. The sample comprised naive CD4+ T cells from blood. These receptor sequences come from a woman aged 30 to 39 in good health.

This clone was picked up a small number of times. CDR3 residues: CASSPRPGQVSGKLFF. The CDR3 region has the DNA TGTGCCAGCAGCCCCAGACCGGGACAGGTGTCCGGAAAACTGTTTTTT. The gene calls are TRBV5-4 and TRBJ1-4, with 8 bases matching TRBD1. V lost 4 bases to trimming and J lost 10 bases; unmatched junction nucleotides: 15. Germline CDR1 SGHNT, CDR2 YYREEE (reference sequence). CDR3 length equals 16 residues.

V and J are TRBV6-6 and TRBJ2-3, with D perhaps TRBD1 (8 bases). Trimming stripped 4 bases from V and 13 bases from J, with 18 bases between. Germline assignment: CDR1 MNHNY and CDR2 SVGAGI (reference sequence). The CDR3 has 13 residues. The CDR3 DNA reads TGTGCCAGCAGTTTCGACAGGGGACGGGGGGAGTATTTT. It yields the protein CASSFDRGRGEYF.

This clone was seen more than once but under ten times. This sequence joins TRBV2 and TRBJ2-5; 7 nucleotides align to TRBD1. V gave up 6 bases and J gave up 5 bases; unmatched junction bases: 6. Germline V gene sequence: CDR1 SNHLY, CDR2 FYNNEI. CDR3 length: 13 amino acids. The CDR3 protein is CASRPDRDETQYF. In DNA, the CDR3 is TGTGCCAGCAGGCCAGACAGGGACGAGACCCAGTACTTC.

This sequence joins TRBV2 and TRBJ2-5; 14 bases match TRBD2. The CDR3 covers 17 residues. CDR1 and CDR2 (germline): SNHLY, FYNNEI. Trimming took 7 bases from V and 4 from J; bases not matched to a gene: 11. The CDR3 DNA is TGTGCCAGCACCAAAGGACTAGCGGGAGGTCTCCCAGAGACCCAGTACTTC. It encodes CASTKGLAGGLPETQYF. Full variable domain (missing parts from reference TRBV2 and TRBJ2-5): EPEVTQTPSHQVTQMGQEVILRCVPISNHLYFYWYRQILGQKVEFLVSFYNNEISEKSEIFDDQFSVERPDGSNFTLKIRSTKLEDSAMYFCASTKGLAGGLPETQYFGPGTRLLVL.

This sequence joins TRBV7-2 and TRBJ2-5; 10 nucleotides align to TRBD2. The DNA end is a closer match to TRBJ2-7, so the J assignment may be wrong. CDR1 SGHTA and CDR2 FQGNSA come from the germline V gene. The CDR3 length is 15 residues. CDR3 region: CASSFGLAGVGEQYF. In DNA, the CDR3 is TGTGCCAGCAGCTTTGGGCTAGCGGGAGTCGGCGAGCAGTACTTC.

The V and J genes are TRBV27 and TRBJ1-5, with D unclear. In germline, CDR1 is MNHEY, CDR2 SMNVEV (reference sequence). V shed 3 bases and J shed 0 bases, with 9 bases lying between them. The CDR3 loop spans 15 amino acids. Here the CDR3 DNA reads TGTGCCAGCAGTTTTCGACACGATAGCAATCAGCCCCAGCATTTT. Translating gives CASSFRHDSNQPQHF.

The sample holds many counts of this clone. This chain joins TRBV29-1 and TRBJ1-5; tentative D call: TRBD1 (6 bases). V lost 5 bases and J lost 2, with 10 bases in between. Germline V gene sequence: CDR1 SQVTM, CDR2 ANQGSEA. This CDR3 region has 13 residues. The CDR3, as DNA: TGCAGCGTTAGAACAGGGCGCAATCAGCCCCAGCATTTT. Translating it yields CSVRTGRNQPQHF.

The chain recombines TRBV14 with TRBJ2-5, with TRBD2 identical over 8 bases. With 2 bases clipped from V and 4 bases from J, the junction kept 6 bases outside the gene matches. Looked up from germline, CDR1 is SGHDN and CDR2 is FVKESK. This CDR3 is 15 amino acids long. This CDR3 reads CASSQTSGVGETQYF. CDR3 DNA sequence: TGTGCCAGCAGCCAAACTAGCGGCGTGGGAGAGACCCAGTACTTC.

This clone has only a few counts. This chain links TRBV19 with TRBJ2-5; 7 bases map to TRBD1. Germline V gene sequence: CDR1 LNHDA, CDR2 SQIVND (reference sequence). The CDR3 loop spans 12 amino acids. Trimming at V came to 6 bases and at J to 4 bases, leaving 2 bases not matched to a gene. In nucleotides, the CDR3 is TGTGCCAGTAGAACAGGGGCAGAGACCCAGTACTTC. Encoded protein: CASRTGAETQYF.

J is TRBJ2-3 and V is TRBV27, with 11 bases aligning to TRBD1. V was pared by 4 bases and J by 4 bases, with 4 bases of the junction left unmatched. The CDR3 is 15 residues long. Germline V gene sequence: CDR1 MNHEY, CDR2 SMNVEV (reference sequence). The CDR3 here is CASSYAGQGADTQYF. In nucleotides, the CDR3 is TGTGCCAGCAGTTACGCGGGACAGGGGGCAGATACGCAGTATTTT.

This clone was counted a few times. This chain uses TRBV2 with TRBJ2-7; 9 nucleotides align to TRBD2. V was clipped by 6 bases and J by 3 bases; unmatched bases: 3. Germline V CDR1 and CDR2: SNHLY, FYNNEI. The CDR3 sequence is 13 residues long. The CDR3 is CASRYSGSYEQYF. In DNA form, the CDR3 reads TGTGCCAGCAGATATAGCGGGAGCTACGAGCAGTACTTC.

J is TRBJ2-5 and V is TRBV5-1; D may be TRBD1 (6 bases). V was cut by 4 bases and J by 2 bases, with 12 bases left in between. Germline V gene data show CDR1 as SGHRS and CDR2 as YFSETQ. CDR3 size: 14 residues. CDR3 residues: CASSQGQSQETQYF. The CDR3 DNA is TGCGCCAGCAGCCAAGGACAGAGTCAAGAGACCCAGTACTTC.

This chain joins TRBV28 and TRBJ2-5; 8 bases match TRBD2. Germline trimming cut 7 bases from V and 4 bases from J; bases unmatched to any gene: 5. Germline values: CDR1 MDHEN, CDR2 SYDVKM. This CDR3 comprises 13 residues. The CDR3 sequence is CASNSGGVETQYF. DNA of the CDR3: TGTGCCAGCAATTCGGGGGGGGTAGAGACCCAGTACTTC.

This clone was counted only a few times. The CDR3 DNA reads as TGTGCCAGCCCCCTCGGGGAAGCCCCGGGAGAGACCCAGTACTTC. Protein sequence: CASPLGEAPGETQYF. V gene TRBV27 combines with J gene TRBJ2-5; a weak D match, TRBD2 (5 bases). The CDR3 covers 15 residues. Trimming took 8 bases from V and 4 from J, leaving 20 bases between them. The V gene's germline CDR1 is MNHEY and CDR2 SMNVEV (reference sequence).

This clone was recorded a few times. The rearrangement joins TRBV7-2 to TRBJ1-2, with TRBD1 as a possible D gene (5 bases). CDR3 length equals 13 residues. The germline V and J ends were trimmed by 5 bases and 7 bases, with 14 bases remaining between them. CDR1 and CDR2 (germline): SGHTA, FQGNSA. In DNA form, the CDR3 reads TGTGCCAGCAGCATACCCGGACAAAGTGGCTACACCTTC. Its translation: CASSIPGQSGYTF.

This clone was seen many times. This chain uses TRBV4-3 with TRBJ2-3; 9 bases match TRBD1. Trimming took 0 bases from V and 4 from J; bases not matched to a gene: 14. Germline V gene sequence: CDR1 LGHNA, CDR2 YSLEER. The CDR3 covers 19 residues. CDR3 bases: TGCGCCAGCAGCCAAGATGGGGGACCGGGACAGGGAGGTGCAGATACGCAGTATTTT. Translation gives CASSQDGGPGQGGADTQYF.